These 10 T cell receptor beta chains originate from one sample sequenced in a study of control samples from healthy donors and cancer patients. The method was immunoSEQ multiplex PCR; TCRdb's version includes in-frame clones alone and lacks a portion of them. The sample records 190,000 or so clones, about 93% being singletons. The sequenced sample consisted of blood. These receptor sequences come from a man aged 18 to 35 in good health.

This sequence joins TRBV6-4 and TRBJ1-4; the match to TRBD1 covers 9 bases. The CDR3 loop spans 15 amino acids. Trimming at V came to 4 bases and at J to 5 bases, leaving 5 bases not matched to a gene. Germline values: CDR1 MRHNA, CDR2 SNTAGT. The CDR3 DNA is TGTGCCAGCAGTGCCCAGGGGACAGGGAATGAAAAACTGTTTTTT. It is translated as CASSAQGTGNEKLFF.

The V gene is TRBV6-1, the J gene TRBJ2-7; no clear D gene. The CDR3 has 11 residues. Germline-derived CDR1 and CDR2 are MNHNS and SASEGT. Trimming cost V 3 bases and J 7 bases, with 7 bases left between them. CDR3 loop: CASSDVVEQYF. DNA of the CDR3: TGTGCCAGCAGTGACGTTGTGGAGCAGTACTTC.

This chain uses TRBV30 with TRBJ2-5; 9 bases fit TRBD2. The CDR3 is 16 residues long. V lost 3 bases to trimming and J lost 4 bases; unmatched junction nucleotides: 12. Germline V gene data show CDR1 as GTSNPN and CDR2 as SVGIG (reference sequence). The CDR3 nucleotides read TGTGCCTGGAGACGGACGTTGCGGGGGGGCTCAGAGACCCAGTACTTC. Amino acid sequence: CAWRRTLRGGSETQYF.

The V gene is TRBV13, the J gene TRBJ1-6; D is undetermined. Trimming took 9 bases from V and 0 from J, leaving 12 bases between them. Germline CDR1 and CDR2: PRHDT and FYEKMQ (reference sequence). The CDR3 loop spans 15 amino acids. CDR3 bases: TGTGCCAGGGTTGGGAGTTACTCCTATAATTCACCCCTCCACTTT. It specifies CARVGSYSYNSPLHF.

The chain combines TRBV30 with TRBJ2-5, with 7 positions matching TRBD1. There are 15 residues in the CDR3. Germline V gene lookup returns CDR1 GTSNPN and CDR2 SVGIG (reference sequence). V lost 4 bases to trimming and J lost 4 bases; unmatched junction nucleotides: 12. DNA of the CDR3: TGTGCCTGGAACCTACCGCGACAGGGTGGAGAGACCCAGTACTTC. Its protein product is CAWNLPRQGGETQYF.

V and J are TRBV11-2 and TRBJ1-2; D gene unclear. Germline CDR1 is SGHAT and CDR2 is FQNNGV. The V end lost 5 bases, the J end lost 8 bases, and 12 bases lay between the germline ends. CDR3 length: 12 residues. CDR3: CASSENGFGYTF. The CDR3, as DNA: TGTGCCAGCAGCGAGAACGGGTTCGGCTACACCTTC.

The chain has TRBV9 and TRBJ2-3; TRBD1 aligns across 12 bases. The CDR3 runs 15 residues. With 3 bases clipped from V and 8 bases from J, the junction kept 7 bases outside the gene matches. Germline CDR1 is SGDLS and CDR2 is YYNGEE. The CDR3 DNA reads as TGTGCCAGCAGCGGCCGGGACAGGGGGCCCAGTACGCAGTATTTT. Protein sequence: CASSGRDRGPSTQYF.

The chain combines TRBV21-1 with TRBJ2-5. TRBV21-1 is reported as a pseudogene. The CDR3 is 11 amino acids. CDR3 nucleotides: TGTGCCAGCAGCAAAAGGGAGACCCAGTACTTC. It specifies CASSKRETQYF.

This chain uses TRBV24-1 with TRBJ1-2; D gene unclear. This CDR3 has 16 amino acids. The germline CDR1 and CDR2 sequences are KGHDR and SFDVKD. Trimming left V 4 bases short and J 8 bases short, with 22 bases between. CDR3 protein: CATSDSSPVGFRGYTF. CDR3 in DNA: TGTGCCACCAGTGACTCTTCCCCTGTCGGATTTAGAGGCTACACCTTC.

V gene TRBV19 combines with J gene TRBJ1-4; 9 nucleotides line up with TRBD1. V was pared by 2 bases and J by 6 bases, with 7 bases of the junction left unmatched. Germline V lookup: CDR1 LNHDA, CDR2 SQIVND (reference sequence). The CDR3 extends over 16 amino acids. CDR3 residues: CASSIKPGQGYEKLFF. DNA for the CDR3: TGTGCCAGTAGTATAAAACCGGGACAGGGTTATGAAAAACTGTTTTTT.